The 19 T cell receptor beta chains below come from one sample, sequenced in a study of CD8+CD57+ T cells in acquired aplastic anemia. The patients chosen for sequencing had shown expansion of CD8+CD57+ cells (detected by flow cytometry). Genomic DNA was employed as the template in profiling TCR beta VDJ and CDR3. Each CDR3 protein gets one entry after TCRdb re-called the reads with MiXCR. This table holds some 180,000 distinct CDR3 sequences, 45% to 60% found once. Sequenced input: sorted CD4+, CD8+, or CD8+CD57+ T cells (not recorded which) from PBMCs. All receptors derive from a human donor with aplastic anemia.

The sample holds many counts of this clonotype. CDR3 DNA: TGTGCCAGCAGCCGATCACAGGGTGTCGACGAGCAGTACTTC. Amino acid sequence: CASSRSQGVDEQYF. V usage is TRBV7-9 and J usage is TRBJ2-7; a weak D match, TRBD1 (6 bases). Trimming removed 5 bases at V and 5 bases at J, with 16 bases between. CDR1 and CDR2 from the germline V gene are SEHNR and FQNEAQ (reference sequence). The CDR3 spans 14 residues.

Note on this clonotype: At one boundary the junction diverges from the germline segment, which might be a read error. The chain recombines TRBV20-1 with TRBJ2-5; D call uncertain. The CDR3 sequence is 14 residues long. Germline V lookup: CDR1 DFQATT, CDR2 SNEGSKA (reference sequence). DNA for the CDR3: TGCAGTGCTAGTGACTTTTTTGACCAGGAGACCCAGTACTTC. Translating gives CSASDFFDQETQYF.

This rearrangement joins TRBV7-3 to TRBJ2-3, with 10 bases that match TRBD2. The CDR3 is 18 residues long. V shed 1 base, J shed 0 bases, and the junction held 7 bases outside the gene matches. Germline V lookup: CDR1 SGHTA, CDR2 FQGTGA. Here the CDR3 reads CASSLKRGGRGSTDTQYF. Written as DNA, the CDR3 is TGTGCCAGCAGCTTAAAGCGGGGGGGCCGTGGGAGCACAGATACGCAGTATTTT.

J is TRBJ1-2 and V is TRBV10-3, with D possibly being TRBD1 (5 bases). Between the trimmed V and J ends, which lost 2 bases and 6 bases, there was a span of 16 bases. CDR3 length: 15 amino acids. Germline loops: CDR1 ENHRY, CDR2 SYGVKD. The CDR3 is CAISEGRRTSDGYTF. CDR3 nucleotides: TGTGCCATCAGTGAGGGTAGAAGGACATCCGATGGCTACACCTTC.

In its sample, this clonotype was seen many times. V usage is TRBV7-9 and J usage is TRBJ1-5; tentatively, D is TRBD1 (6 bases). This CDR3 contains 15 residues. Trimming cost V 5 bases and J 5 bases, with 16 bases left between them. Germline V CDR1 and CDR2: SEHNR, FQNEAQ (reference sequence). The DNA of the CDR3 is TGTGCCAGCAGCCGGGGACAAGGGGACTATCAGCCCCAGCATTTT. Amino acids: CASSRGQGDYQPQHF. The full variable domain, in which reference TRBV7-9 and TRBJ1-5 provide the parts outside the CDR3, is DTGVSQNPRHKITKRGQNVTFRCDPISEHNRLYWYRQTLGQGPEFLTYFQNEAQLEKSRLLSDRFSAERPKGSFSTLEIQRTEQGDSAMYLCASSRGQGDYQPQHFGDGTRLSIL.

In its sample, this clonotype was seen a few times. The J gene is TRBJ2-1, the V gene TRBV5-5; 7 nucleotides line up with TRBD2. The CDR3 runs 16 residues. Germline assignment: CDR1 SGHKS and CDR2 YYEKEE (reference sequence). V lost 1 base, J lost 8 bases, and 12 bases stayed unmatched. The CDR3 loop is CASSLSFGTMADEQFF. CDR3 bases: TGTGCCAGCAGCTTGAGTTTTGGGACTATGGCCGATGAGCAGTTCTTC.

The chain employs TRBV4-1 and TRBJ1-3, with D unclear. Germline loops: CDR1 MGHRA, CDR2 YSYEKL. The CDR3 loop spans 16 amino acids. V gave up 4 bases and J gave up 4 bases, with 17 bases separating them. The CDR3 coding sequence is TGCGCCAGCAGCCCAGACCGGCCAGTCCGGGGAAACACCATATATTTT. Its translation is CASSPDRPVRGNTIYF.

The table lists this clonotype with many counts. The CDR3 region is CSVERGQGNTGELFF. The CDR3 nucleotides are TGCAGCGTTGAGAGGGGACAGGGAAACACCGGGGAGCTGTTTTTT. The rearrangement uses TRBV29-1 and TRBJ2-2; 9 bases map to TRBD1. This CDR3 contains 15 residues. Per the germline V gene, CDR1 is SQVTM and CDR2 is ANQGSEA. V shed 3 bases and J 2 bases; nucleotides not matched to a gene: 4.

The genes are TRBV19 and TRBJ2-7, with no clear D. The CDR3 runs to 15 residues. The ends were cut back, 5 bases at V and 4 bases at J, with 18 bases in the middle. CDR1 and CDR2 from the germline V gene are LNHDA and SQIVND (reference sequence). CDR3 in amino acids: CASSSTVFSGYEQYF. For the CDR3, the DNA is TGTGCCAGTAGTTCCACAGTTTTCTCAGGTTACGAGCAGTACTTC.

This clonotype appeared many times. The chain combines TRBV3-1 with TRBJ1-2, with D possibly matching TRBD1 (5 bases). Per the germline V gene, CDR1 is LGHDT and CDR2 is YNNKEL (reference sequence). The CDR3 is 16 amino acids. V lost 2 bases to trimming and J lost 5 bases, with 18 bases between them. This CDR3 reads CASSQRWGGVGYGYTF. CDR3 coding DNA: TGTGCCAGCAGCCAACGATGGGGCGGCGTAGGGTATGGCTACACCTTC.

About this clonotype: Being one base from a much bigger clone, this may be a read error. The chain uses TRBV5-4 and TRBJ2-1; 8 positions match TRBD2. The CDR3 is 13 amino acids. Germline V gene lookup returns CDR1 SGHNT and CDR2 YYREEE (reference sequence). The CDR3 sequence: CASSLEGAGGQLF. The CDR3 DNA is TGTGCCAGCAGCTTGGAAGGTGCGGGGGGTCAGCTCTTC.

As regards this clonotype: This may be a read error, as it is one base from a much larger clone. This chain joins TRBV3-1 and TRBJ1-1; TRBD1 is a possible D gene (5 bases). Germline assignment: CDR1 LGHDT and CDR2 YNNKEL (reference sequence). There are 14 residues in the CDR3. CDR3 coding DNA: TGTGCCAGCAGCCAAGATGGCAGGGTCAGTGTGGCTTCCTTT. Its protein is CASSQDGRVSVASF.

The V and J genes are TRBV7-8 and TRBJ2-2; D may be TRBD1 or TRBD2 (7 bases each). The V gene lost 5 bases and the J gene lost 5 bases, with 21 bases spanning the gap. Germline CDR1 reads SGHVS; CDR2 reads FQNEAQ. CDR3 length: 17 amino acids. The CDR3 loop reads CASSVTPGQGGTGELFF. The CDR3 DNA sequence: TGTGCCAGCAGCGTGACCCCGGGCCAGGGGGGGACCGGGGAGCTGTTTTTT.

The CDR3 sequence: CASSSSLSPNYGYTF. The CDR3 DNA reads TGTGCCAGCAGCTCTTCTCTATCCCCTAACTATGGCTACACCTTC. J is TRBJ1-2 and V is TRBV9; D unclear. V lost 4 bases and J lost 0, with 13 bases in between. The CDR3 sequence is 15 residues long. The germline V gene encodes CDR1 SGDLS and CDR2 YYNGEE.

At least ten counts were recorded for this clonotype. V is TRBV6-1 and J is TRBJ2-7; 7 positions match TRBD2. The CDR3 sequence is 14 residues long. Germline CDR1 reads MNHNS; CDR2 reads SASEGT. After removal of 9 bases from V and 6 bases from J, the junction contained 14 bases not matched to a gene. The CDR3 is CASSIGGTKSEQYF. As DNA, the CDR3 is TGTGCCAGTAGTATAGGAGGGACTAAATCCGAGCAGTACTTC.

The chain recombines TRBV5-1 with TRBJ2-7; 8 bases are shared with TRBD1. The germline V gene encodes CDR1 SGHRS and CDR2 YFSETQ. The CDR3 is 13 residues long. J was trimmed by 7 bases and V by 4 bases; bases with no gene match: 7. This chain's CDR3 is CASSVQGAQEQYF. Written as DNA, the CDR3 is TGCGCCAGCAGCGTCCAGGGGGCTCAAGAGCAGTACTTC.

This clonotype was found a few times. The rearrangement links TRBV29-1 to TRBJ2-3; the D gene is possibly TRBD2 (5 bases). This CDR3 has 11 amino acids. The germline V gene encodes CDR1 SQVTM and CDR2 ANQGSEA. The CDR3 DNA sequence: TGCACCGATGGAGGTACAGATACGCAGTATTTT. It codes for CTDGGTDTQYF.

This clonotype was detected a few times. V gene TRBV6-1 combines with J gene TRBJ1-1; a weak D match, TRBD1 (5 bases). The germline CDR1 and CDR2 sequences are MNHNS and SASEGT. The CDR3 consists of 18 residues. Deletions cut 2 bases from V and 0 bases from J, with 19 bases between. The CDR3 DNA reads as TGTGCCAGCAGTGAAACAAGGGGTGGCCCCCTAATGAACACTGAAGCTTTCTTT. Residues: CASSETRGGPLMNTEAFF.

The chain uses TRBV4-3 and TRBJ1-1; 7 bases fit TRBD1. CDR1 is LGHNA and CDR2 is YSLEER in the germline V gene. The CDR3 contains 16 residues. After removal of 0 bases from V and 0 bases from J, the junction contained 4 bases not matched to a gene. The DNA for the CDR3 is TGCGCCAGCAGCCAAGATCCCACAGGGGTGAACACTGAAGCTTTCTTT. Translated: CASSQDPTGVNTEAFF.